This T cell receptor (beta chain) stems from a study of T cell repertoires in cytomegalovirus infection. Study overall: Based on public TCR beta signatures, there were indications of CMV infection and of a matching HLA type.

TCRdb processed the reads anew with MiXCR; each CDR3 protein has one entry. Among under 850,000 distinct CDR3 sequences listed, around a third were seen once. This clonotype was seen at least ten times. Its antigen is unidentified. This CDR3 has 14 amino acids. CDR1 and CDR2 from the germline V gene are SGHVS and FNYEAQ. The V gene lost 1 base and the J gene lost 7 bases, with 14 bases spanning the gap. This sequence was found in a human donor in good health (CMV status not recorded). Some clones in this sample may be carry-over from other donors' samples. The chain links TRBV7-6 to TRBJ2-7; a weak D match, TRBD1 (5 bases). The sequencing used cultured PBMCs, collected from culture after CMV antigen stimulation. The CDR3 nucleotides read TGTGCCAGCAGCTTAGGTACAGGTTCGTGGGAGCAGTACTTC. It encodes CASSLGTGSWEQYF.